This T cell receptor (beta chain) was recovered during a study of immune evolution from preneoplasia to lung adenocarcinoma. Across the study: HLA loss of heterozygosity: under 7.5% AIS, around 16% MIA, approximately 35% ADC, none AAH.

V was trimmed by 4 bases and J by 2 bases, leaving 23 bases between them. This CDR3 comprises 19 residues. Germline CDR1 SNHLY, CDR2 FYNNEI. The protocol was immunoSEQ multiplex PCR, while the TCRdb copy is restricted to in-frame clones and leaves out a portion. The sample yields 9,500 to 13,000 clones, less than 85% seen once. This TCR came from a person between 65 and 79 years old with lung adenocarcinoma. The rearrangement uses TRBV2 and TRBJ2-2; D is possibly TRBD2 (6 bases). The specimen was FFPE minimally invasive lung adenocarcinoma tissue. This CDR3 is CASSGGFEWGDNNTGELFF. CDR3 nucleotides: TGTGCCAGCAGTGGTGGGTTCGAATGGGGGGATAACAACACCGGGGAGCTGTTTTTT.